The present TCR beta chain was sequenced within a study of shared clonotypes between healthy human individuals. About the study: Each donor had three CD4 naive, three CD4 memory, two CD8 naive and one CD8 memory plate.

There are 15 residues in the CDR3. CDR1 SEHNR and CDR2 FQNEAQ come from the germline V gene (reference sequence). Germline trimming cut 0 bases from V and 2 bases from J; bases unmatched to any gene: 2. Sequencing used immunoSEQ multiplex PCR; TCRdb keeps in-frame clones, though not all of them. The data show about 2,100,000 clones, more than 85% seen once. Cells designated naive CD8 were CD45RO-negative and were positively selected for CCR7, with terminally differentiated effector memory CD45RA+ cells excluded. This rearrangement joins TRBV7-9 to TRBJ2-7, with 9 bases that match TRBD2. The sequencing input was naive CD8+ T cells from PBMCs. This receptor was identified in a man aged 18 to 29 in good health. Some clones in this sample may be carry-over from other donors' samples. The chain's CDR3 is CASSLASGSPYEQYF. The DNA of the CDR3 is TGTGCCAGCAGCTTAGCTAGCGGGAGTCCCTACGAGCAGTACTTC. The whole variable domain, filled in from reference TRBV7-9 and TRBJ2-7, reads DTGVSQNPRHKITKRGQNVTFRCDPISEHNRLYWYRQTLGQGPEFLTYFQNEAQLEKSRLLSDRFSAERPKGSFSTLEIQRTEQGDSAMYLCASSLASGSPYEQYFGPGTRLTVT.